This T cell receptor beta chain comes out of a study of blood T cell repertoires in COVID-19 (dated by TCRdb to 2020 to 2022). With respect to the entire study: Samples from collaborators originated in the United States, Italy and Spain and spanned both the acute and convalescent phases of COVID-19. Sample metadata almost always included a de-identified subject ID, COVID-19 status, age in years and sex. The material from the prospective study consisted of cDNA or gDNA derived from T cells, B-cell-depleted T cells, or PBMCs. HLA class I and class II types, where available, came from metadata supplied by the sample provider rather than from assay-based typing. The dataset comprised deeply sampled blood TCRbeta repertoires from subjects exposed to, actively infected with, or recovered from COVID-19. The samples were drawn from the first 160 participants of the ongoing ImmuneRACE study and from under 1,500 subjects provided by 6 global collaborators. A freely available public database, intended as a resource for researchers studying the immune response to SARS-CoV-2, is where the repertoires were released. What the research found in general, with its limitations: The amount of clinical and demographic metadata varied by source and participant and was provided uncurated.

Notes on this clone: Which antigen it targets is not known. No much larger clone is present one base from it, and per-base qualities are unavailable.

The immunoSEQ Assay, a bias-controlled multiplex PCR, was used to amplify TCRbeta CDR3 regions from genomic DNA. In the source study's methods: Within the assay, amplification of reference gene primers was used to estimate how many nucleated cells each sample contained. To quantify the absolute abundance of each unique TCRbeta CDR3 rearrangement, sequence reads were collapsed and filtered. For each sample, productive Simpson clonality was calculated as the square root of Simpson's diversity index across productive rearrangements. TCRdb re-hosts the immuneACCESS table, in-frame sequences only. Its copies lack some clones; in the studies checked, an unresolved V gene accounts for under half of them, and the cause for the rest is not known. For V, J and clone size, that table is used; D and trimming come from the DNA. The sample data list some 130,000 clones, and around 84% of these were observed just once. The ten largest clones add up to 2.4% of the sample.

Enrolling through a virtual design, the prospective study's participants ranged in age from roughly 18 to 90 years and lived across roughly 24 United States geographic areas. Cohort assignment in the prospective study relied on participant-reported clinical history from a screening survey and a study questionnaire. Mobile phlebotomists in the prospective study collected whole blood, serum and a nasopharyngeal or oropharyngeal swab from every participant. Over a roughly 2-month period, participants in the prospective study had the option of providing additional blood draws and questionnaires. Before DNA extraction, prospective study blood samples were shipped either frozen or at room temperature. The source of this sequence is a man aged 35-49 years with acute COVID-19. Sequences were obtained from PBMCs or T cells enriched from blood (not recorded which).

The nucleotide sequence reads TGTGCCTGGATCCCCCGGGACAGGGCGGAAAAACTGTTTTTT. This yields the protein CAWIPRDRAEKLFF. Recombination linked TRBV30 to TRBJ1-4, and 9 bases in between align with TRBD1. The CDR1 and CDR2 encoded by the germline V gene (reference sequence) are GTSNPN and SVGIG. Counted from cysteine to phenylalanine, this CDR3 has 14 amino acids. Of all the DNA, just the CDR3 is kept, 42 bases in frame from base 1. V trim: 4 bases; J trim: 8 bases; unmatched bases: 8.